This T cell receptor beta chain was recorded in a study of cytomegalovirus exposure and HLA in healthy donors. Primers: 60 Vbeta forward and 13 Jbeta reverse. Generated by immunoSEQ multiplex PCR, the TCRdb table keeps only in-frame clones and is missing some. This sample yields some 130,000 clones, of which more than 80% are seen a single time; 1% belongs to the top ten. Study results and caveats: Immune exposure information available was restricted to CMV serostatus. Many donors shared some public TCRs, even though most TCR sequences were rare. The number of N-insertions in an Asian-associated ancestry cluster was reportedly below the approximately 700-donor mean in a later analysis. In an earlier analysis, about 87% or about 30%: the productive usage of most TCR beta V segments.

About this clone: No antigen is known for it.

Sequencing was carried out using PBMCs. This TCR derives from a man in his forties in good health and CMV-seronegative.

CDR3 bases: TGTGCCAGCAGTTATAGCGCTAGCGGGAGTTACGAGCAGTACTTC. This translates into CASSYSASGSYEQYF. The rearrangement joins TRBV6-6 to TRBJ2-7; 10 bases are a match to TRBD2. The CDR3 has 15 residues. V trimming: 3 bases; J trimming: 4 bases; junction bases outside the gene matches: 6. Per germline, CDR1 MNHNY and CDR2 SVGAGI (reference sequence).